This is a list of T cell receptor beta chains from one sample in a study of blood T cells in healthy people across ages. TCRdb reanalysed the 5' RACE reads using MiXCR and keeps one entry per CDR3 protein. The repertoire has about 800,000 distinct CDR3 sequences, about three fifths of them found once; the top ten carry 20% to 25%. Sample: blood. The receptors derive from a man under 40 in good health. CDR3s leave out the opening cysteine and the closing phenylalanine or tryptophan.

cdr3_length	v_call	j_call	cdr3_aa
11	TRBV5-1	TRBJ2-5	ASSLRGEGEQY
11	TRBV20-1	TRBJ1-1	SARVYVDTEAF
11	TRBV20-1	TRBJ1-5	SARKAGQQPQH
13	TRBV7-9	TRBJ1-2	ASSLRGGGTYGYT
14	TRBV29-1	TRBJ2-1	SGRSGRALPYNEQF
15	TRBV20-1	TRBJ1-2	SARGYTLGQGARGYT
14	TRBV10-3	TRBJ2-1	AIGTSSGRVDNEQF
11	TRBV5-1	TRBJ1-2	ASSSDGDYGYT
11	TRBV28	TRBJ2-7	ASNRQGANEQY
11	TRBV29-1	TRBJ2-3	SVDIDLADTQY
17	TRBV7-8	TRBJ2-1	ASSLALAEAGFPYNEQF
14	TRBV5-1	TRBJ1-6	ASSNGQGAYNSPLH
16	TRBV14	TRBJ1-6	ASSHALRDRRYNSPLH
14	TRBV7-2	TRBJ1-2	ASSSLGLGQGYGYT
13	TRBV4-2	TRBJ2-5	ASSQDTLTQETQY
10	TRBV29-1	TRBJ1-1	SAVGDGTEAF
10	TRBV6-1	TRBJ1-2	ASTTGNYGYT
12	TRBV28	TRBJ1-2	ASTNLGTSYGYT
13	TRBV4-2	TRBJ1-4	ASSRQGGGGEKLF
12	TRBV29-1	TRBJ1-2	SVGTTLEAVGYT
12	TRBV7-3	TRBJ2-3	ASSVRPITDTQY
13	TRBV10-3	TRBJ2-7	AISPTQEPTYEQY